This T cell receptor (beta chain) was identified in a study of blood T cells in healthy people across ages. About the research overall: T cells yielded about one barcoded beta molecule per two cells through template switching. Study results and caveats: The recorded TCR beta diversity per million T cells decreased in a roughly linear manner with age.

A J-beta primer mix and a sample-barcoded 5' primer were used in a second PCR of roughly 7 to 12 cycles. TCRdb reprocessed the 5' RACE reads via MiXCR and lists one record per CDR3 protein. This table has around 1.1 million distinct CDR3 sequences, 30% to 40% appearing once. The CDR3 consists of 16 residues. With 2 bases clipped from V and 8 bases from J, the junction kept 10 bases outside the gene matches. Germline values: CDR1 DFQATT, CDR2 SNEGSKA (reference sequence). Concerning this clonotype: The antigen is undetermined.

V gene TRBV20-1 combines with J gene TRBJ2-1; 12 bases fit TRBD2. The TCR was taken from a man aged 18 to 30 in good health. The sample consisted of blood. The DNA of the CDR3 is TGCAGTGCTAGATGGCTAACTAGCGGGGGGAGGGATGAGCAGTTCTTC. Translated, it gives CSARWLTSGGRDEQFF.